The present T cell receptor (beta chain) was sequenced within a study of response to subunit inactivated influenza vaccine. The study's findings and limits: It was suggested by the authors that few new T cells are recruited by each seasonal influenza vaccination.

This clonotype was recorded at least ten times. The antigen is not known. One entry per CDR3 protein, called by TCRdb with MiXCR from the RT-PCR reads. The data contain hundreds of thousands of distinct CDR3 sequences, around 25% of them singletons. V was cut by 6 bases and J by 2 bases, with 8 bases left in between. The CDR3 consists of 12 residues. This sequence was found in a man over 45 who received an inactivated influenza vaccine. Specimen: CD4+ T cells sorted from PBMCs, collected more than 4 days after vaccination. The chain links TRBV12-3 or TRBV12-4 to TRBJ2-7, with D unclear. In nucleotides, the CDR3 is TGTGCCAGCAGCCCCGGTACCTACGAGCAGTACTTC. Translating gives CASSPGTYEQYF.